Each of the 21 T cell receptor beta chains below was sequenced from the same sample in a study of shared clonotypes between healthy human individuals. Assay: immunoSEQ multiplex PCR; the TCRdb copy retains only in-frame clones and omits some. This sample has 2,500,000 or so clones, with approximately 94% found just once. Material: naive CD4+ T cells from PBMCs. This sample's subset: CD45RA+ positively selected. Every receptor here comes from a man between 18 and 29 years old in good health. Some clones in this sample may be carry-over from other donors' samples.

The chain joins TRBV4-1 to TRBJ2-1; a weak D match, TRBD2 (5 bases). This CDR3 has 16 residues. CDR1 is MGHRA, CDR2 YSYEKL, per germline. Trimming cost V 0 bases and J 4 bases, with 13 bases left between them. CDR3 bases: TGCGCCAGCAGCCAAGATCTAACGGGAATATACAATGAGCAGTTCTTC. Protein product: CASSQDLTGIYNEQFF.

CDR3 sequence reads: CASSGAGRYEQFF. DNA for the CDR3: TGTGCCAGCAGCGGGGCCGGGAGGTACGAGCAGTTCTTC. The chain has TRBV5-6 and TRBJ2-1, with 7 bases identical to TRBD2. Germline CDR1 reads SGHDT; CDR2 reads YYEEEE. The CDR3 has 13 residues. The junction had 8 bases not matched to a gene; V was cut back by 4 bases and J by 10 bases.

In DNA, the CDR3 is TGTGCCGGTCTAACTAGCGGGAGGACCAGCGAGCAGTACTTC. Translated: CAGLTSGRTSEQYF. The chain carries TRBV30 and TRBJ2-7; TRBD2 matches 12 bases. The CDR3 totals 14 residues. Germline V gene data show CDR1 as GTSNPN and CDR2 as SVGIG (reference sequence). V was clipped by 8 bases and J by 6 bases; unmatched bases: 11. The whole variable domain, remainder taken from reference TRBV30 and TRBJ2-7, is SQTIHQWPATLVQPVGSPLSLECTVEGTSNPNLYWYRQAAGRGLQLLFYSVGIGQISSEVPQNLSASRPQDRQFILSSKKLLLSDSGFYLCAGLTSGRTSEQYFGPGTRLTVT.

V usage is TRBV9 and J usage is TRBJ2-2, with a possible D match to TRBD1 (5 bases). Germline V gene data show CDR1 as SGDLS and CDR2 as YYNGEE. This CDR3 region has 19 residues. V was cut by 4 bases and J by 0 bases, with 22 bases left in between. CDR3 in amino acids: CASSPQRPWGYANTGELFF. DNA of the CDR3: TGTGCCAGCAGCCCCCAAAGACCATGGGGCTACGCGAACACCGGGGAGCTGTTTTTT.

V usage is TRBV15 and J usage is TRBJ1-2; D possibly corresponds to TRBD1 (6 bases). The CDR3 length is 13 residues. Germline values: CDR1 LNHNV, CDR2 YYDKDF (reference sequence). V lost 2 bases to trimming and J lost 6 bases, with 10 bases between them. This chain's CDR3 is CATSRTGTNGYTF. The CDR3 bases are TGTGCCACCAGCAGAACAGGGACGAATGGCTACACCTTC.

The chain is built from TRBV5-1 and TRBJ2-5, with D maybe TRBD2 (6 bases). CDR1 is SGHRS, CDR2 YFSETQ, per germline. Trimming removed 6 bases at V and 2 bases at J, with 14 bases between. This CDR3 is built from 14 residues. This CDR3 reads CASKPGLAQETQYF. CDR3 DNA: TGCGCCAGCAAACCGGGACTCGCACAAGAGACCCAGTACTTC. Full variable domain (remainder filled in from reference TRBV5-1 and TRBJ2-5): KAGVTQTPRYLIKTRGQQVTLSCSPISGHRSVSWYQQTPGQGLQFLFEYFSETQRNKGNFPGRFSGRQFSNSRSEMNVSTLELGDSALYLCASKPGLAQETQYFGPGTRLLVL.

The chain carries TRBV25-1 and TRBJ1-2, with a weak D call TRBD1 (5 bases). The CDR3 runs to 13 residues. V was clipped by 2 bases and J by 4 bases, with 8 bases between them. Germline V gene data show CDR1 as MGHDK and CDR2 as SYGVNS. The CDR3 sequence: CASSEAGLYGYTF. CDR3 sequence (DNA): TGTGCCAGCAGTGAAGCAGGGCTCTATGGCTACACCTTC.

The CDR3 spells CAISGSPGTDRPDSGGYTF. The CDR3 region has the DNA TGTGCCATCAGTGGCTCCCCCGGGACAGATCGCCCTGATTCTGGTGGCTACACCTTC. The chain recombines TRBV10-3 with TRBJ1-2; 7 nucleotides match TRBD1. Germline V gene lookup returns CDR1 ENHRY and CDR2 SYGVKD. V gave up 4 bases and J gave up 7 bases; unmatched junction bases: 24. This CDR3 comprises 19 residues.

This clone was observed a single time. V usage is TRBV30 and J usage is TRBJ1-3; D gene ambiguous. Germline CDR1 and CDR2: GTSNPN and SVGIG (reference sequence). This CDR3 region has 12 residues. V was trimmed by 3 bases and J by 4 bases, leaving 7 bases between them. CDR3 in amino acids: CAWRASGNTIYF. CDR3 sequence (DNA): TGTGCCTGGAGGGCCTCCGGAAACACCATATATTTT.

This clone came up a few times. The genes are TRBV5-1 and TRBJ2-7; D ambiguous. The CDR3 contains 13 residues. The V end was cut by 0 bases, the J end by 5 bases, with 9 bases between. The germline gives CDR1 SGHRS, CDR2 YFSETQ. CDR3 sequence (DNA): TGCGCCAGCAGCTTGGTCCCGGGTGACGAGCAGTACTTC. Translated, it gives CASSLVPGDEQYF.

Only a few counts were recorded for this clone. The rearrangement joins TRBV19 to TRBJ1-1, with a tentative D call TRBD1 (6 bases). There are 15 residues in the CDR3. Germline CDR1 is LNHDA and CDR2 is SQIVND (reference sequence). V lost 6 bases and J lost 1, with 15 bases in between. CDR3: CASRVPGGGNTEAFF. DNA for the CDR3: TGTGCCAGTAGGGTCCCCGGAGGGGGGAACACTGAAGCTTTCTTT.

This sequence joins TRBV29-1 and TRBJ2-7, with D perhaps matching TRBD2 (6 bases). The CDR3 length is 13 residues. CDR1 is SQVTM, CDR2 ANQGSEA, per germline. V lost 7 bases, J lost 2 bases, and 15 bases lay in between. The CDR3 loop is CSAGGARAYEQYF. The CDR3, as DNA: TGCAGCGCCGGGGGTGCTAGAGCCTACGAGCAGTACTTC.

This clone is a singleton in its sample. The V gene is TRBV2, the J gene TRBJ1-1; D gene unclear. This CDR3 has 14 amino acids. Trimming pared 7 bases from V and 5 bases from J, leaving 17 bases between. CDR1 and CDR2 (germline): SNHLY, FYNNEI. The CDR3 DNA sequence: TGTGCCAGCAATAGGTGGGAGGGTGGGACTGAAGCTTTCTTT. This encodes CASNRWEGGTEAFF.

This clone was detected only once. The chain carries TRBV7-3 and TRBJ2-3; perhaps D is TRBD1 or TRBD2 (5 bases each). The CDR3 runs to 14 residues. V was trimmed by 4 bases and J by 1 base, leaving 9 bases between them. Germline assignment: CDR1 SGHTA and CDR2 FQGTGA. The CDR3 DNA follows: TGTGCCAGCAGCTACGGGGCTGGCACAGATACGCAGTATTTT. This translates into CASSYGAGTDTQYF.

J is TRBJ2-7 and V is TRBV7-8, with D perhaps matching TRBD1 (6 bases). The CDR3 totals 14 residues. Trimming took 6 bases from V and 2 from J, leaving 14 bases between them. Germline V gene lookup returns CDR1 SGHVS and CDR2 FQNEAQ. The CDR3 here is CASSKRTAAYEQYF. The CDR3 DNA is TGTGCCAGCAGTAAAAGGACAGCCGCCTACGAGCAGTACTTC.

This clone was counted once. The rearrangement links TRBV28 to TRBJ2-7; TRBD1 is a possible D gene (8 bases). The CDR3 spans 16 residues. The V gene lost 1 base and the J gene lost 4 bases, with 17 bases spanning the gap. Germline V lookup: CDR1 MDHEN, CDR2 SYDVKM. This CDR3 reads CASSLSRTGRDYEQYF. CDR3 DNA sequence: TGTGCCAGCAGTTTATCCCGGACAGGGAGGGATTACGAGCAGTACTTC.

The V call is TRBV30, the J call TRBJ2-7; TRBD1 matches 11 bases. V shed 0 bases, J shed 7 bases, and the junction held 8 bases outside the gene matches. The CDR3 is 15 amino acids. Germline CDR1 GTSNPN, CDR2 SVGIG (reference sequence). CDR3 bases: TGTGCCTGGAGTGTTTGGGGACAGGGGGTATTTGAGCAGTACTTC. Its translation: CAWSVWGQGVFEQYF.

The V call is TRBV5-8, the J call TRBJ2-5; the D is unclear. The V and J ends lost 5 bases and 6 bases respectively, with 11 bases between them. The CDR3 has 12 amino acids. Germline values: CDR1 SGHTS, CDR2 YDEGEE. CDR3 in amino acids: CASSPKLKTQYF. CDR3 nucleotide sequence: TGTGCCAGCAGTCCAAAGCTCAAGACCCAGTACTTC.

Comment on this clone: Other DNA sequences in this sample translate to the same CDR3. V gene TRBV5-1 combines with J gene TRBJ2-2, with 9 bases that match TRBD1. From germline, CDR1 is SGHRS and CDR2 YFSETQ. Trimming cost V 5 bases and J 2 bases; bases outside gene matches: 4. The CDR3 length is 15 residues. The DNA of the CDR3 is TGCGCCAGCAGTTTACAGGGGGCTAACACCGGGGAGCTGTTTTTT. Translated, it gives CASSLQGANTGELFF.

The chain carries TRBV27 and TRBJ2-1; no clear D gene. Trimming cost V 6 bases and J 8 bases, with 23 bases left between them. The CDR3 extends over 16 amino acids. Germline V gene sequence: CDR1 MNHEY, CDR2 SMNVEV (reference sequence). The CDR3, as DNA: TGTGCCAGCAGGGGGTCTTGGTCTTCGCTGATTGATGAGCAGTTCTTC. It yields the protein CASRGSWSSLIDEQFF.

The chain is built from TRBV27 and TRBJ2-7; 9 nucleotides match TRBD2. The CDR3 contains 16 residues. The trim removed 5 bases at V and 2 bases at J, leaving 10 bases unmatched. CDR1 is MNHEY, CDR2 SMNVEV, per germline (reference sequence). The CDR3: CASSQRRASGTYEQYF. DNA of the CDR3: TGTGCCAGCAGTCAACGAAGGGCTAGCGGGACCTACGAGCAGTACTTC.